The rows below give T cell receptor beta chains drawn from one sample of a study of regulatory T cells in long-lasting Graves disease. TCRdb processed the multiplex PCR reads anew with MiXCR; each CDR3 protein has one entry. The sample holds 200,000 to 300,000 distinct CDR3 sequences; roughly 21% are singletons and the top ten take 14%. The starting material was peripheral blood mononuclear cells (PBMCs), obtained at new diagnosis, from a patient treated with antithyroid drugs. Receptor source: a female donor with Graves disease. Both conserved end residues are part of each CDR3. D genes are given only for firm matches. The size entry is marked missing in some rows and otherwise reads once, few, many or a size class.

CDR3 DNA: TGTGCCAGCAGCGGGAACCAACAGGGCTATGGCTACACCTTC
CDR3 protein: CASSGNQQGYGYTF
J gene: TRBJ1-2
D gene: .
clone size: many
V gene: TRBV7-9

CDR3 DNA: TGTGCCAGCAGCCCGGGGGGAAGGGACGTGGAGACCCAGTACTTC
CDR3 protein: CASSPGGRDVETQYF
J gene: TRBJ2-5
D gene: TRBD2
clone size: many
V gene: TRBV9

CDR3 DNA: TGTGCCAGCAGTGAAATCGGGTGGGGGTTGGACGAGCAGTACTTC
CDR3 protein: CASSEIGWGLDEQYF
J gene: TRBJ2-7
D gene: .
clone size: few
V gene: TRBV6-1

CDR3 DNA: TGTGCCAGCAGCCTACGGGACAGGGGGCAAGAGCAGTACTTC
CDR3 protein: CASSLRDRGQEQYF
J gene: TRBJ2-7
D gene: TRBD1
clone size: many
V gene: TRBV12-3/TRBV12-4

CDR3 DNA: TGTGCCAGCAGCTTAAACTGGGAGTCTGGAAACACCATATATTTT
CDR3 protein: CASSLNWESGNTIYF
J gene: TRBJ1-3
D gene: .
clone size: many
V gene: TRBV7-9

CDR3 DNA: TGCAGCGTTGAAAGCGGAAGGGGTGCAGATACGCAGTATTTT
CDR3 protein: CSVESGRGADTQYF
J gene: TRBJ2-3
D gene: .
clone size: many
V gene: TRBV29-1

CDR3 DNA: TGTGCCATCAGTTCCGGGCCCGGAGAAGGCTACACCTTC
CDR3 protein: CAISSGPGEGYTF
J gene: TRBJ1-2
D gene: .
clone size: many
V gene: TRBV10-3

CDR3 DNA: TGCAGCGTTGAGTTCCCATTCTCGATTTGGGAGACCCAGTACTTC
CDR3 protein: CSVEFPFSIWETQYF
J gene: TRBJ2-5
D gene: .
clone size: many
V gene: TRBV29-1

CDR3 DNA: TGTGCCAGCAGTCTAAGGGGGTCCAGCACAGATACGCAGTATTTT
CDR3 protein: CASSLRGSSTDTQYF
J gene: TRBJ2-3
D gene: .
clone size: many
V gene: TRBV5-4

CDR3 DNA: TGTGCCAGCAGCCCTACAGGGGACACTAACGAGCAGTACTTC
CDR3 protein: CASSPTGDTNEQYF
J gene: TRBJ2-7
D gene: TRBD1
clone size: many
V gene: TRBV3-1

CDR3 DNA: TGTGCCAGCAGCTTAGGCTTGACAAGTCAAGAGACCCAGTACTTC
CDR3 protein: CASSLGLTSQETQYF
J gene: TRBJ2-5
D gene: .
clone size: many
V gene: TRBV7-9

CDR3 DNA: TGTGCCAGCAGCCGGGGGATCGACAGGGAGAATTCACCCCTCCACTTT
CDR3 protein: CASSRGIDRENSPLHF
J gene: TRBJ1-6
D gene: TRBD1
clone size: many
V gene: TRBV5-1

CDR3 DNA: TGTGCCAGCAGCTTAACGGGAGGGCCTACCGGGGAGCTGTTTTTT
CDR3 protein: CASSLTGGPTGELFF
J gene: TRBJ2-2
D gene: TRBD2
clone size: few
V gene: TRBV7-3

CDR3 DNA: TGCGCCAGCAGCCCTACAGGGTTGAGTGGGGCCAACGTCCTGACTTTC
CDR3 protein: CASSPTGLSGANVLTF
J gene: TRBJ2-6
D gene: .
clone size: many
V gene: TRBV5-1

CDR3 DNA: TGTGCCAGCAGTTTGGAGGGACCTCTCTCTGGGGCCAACGTCCTGACTTTC
CDR3 protein: CASSLEGPLSGANVLTF
J gene: TRBJ2-6
D gene: .
clone size: many
V gene: TRBV27

CDR3 DNA: TGTGCCAGCGGGTCGGTTCCCCTCCACTTT
CDR3 protein: CASGSVPLHF
J gene: TRBJ1-6
D gene: .
clone size: many
V gene: TRBV7-2

CDR3 DNA: TGTGCCAGCAGCTTAGATCCGGTAGCTAATGAAAAACTGTTTTTT
CDR3 protein: CASSLDPVANEKLFF
J gene: TRBJ1-4
D gene: .
clone size: many
V gene: TRBV7-2

CDR3 DNA: TGTGCCAGCTCACCTCCGGGACGGATCTCTGGAAACACCATATATTTT
CDR3 protein: CASSPPGRISGNTIYF
J gene: TRBJ1-3
D gene: .
clone size: many
V gene: TRBV18

CDR3 DNA: TGTGCCAGCACCCTTAGGGGCAGGGGGTTGTTTTCACCCCTCCACTTT
CDR3 protein: CASTLRGRGLFSPLHF
J gene: TRBJ1-6
D gene: TRBD1
clone size: .
V gene: TRBV27

CDR3 DNA: TGTGCCATCAGTCTCGACGGTCCTGGGGCCGGGGAGCTGTTTTTT
CDR3 protein: CAISLDGPGAGELFF
J gene: TRBJ2-2
D gene: .
clone size: few
V gene: TRBV10-3

CDR3 DNA: TGTGCCTGGAACAAGGGAGGGGGGGGTCAGCCCCAGCATTTT
CDR3 protein: CAWNKGGGGQPQHF
J gene: TRBJ1-5
D gene: .
clone size: few
V gene: TRBV30

CDR3 DNA: TGCAGCGTTAGGGGGACTACACGCCACTACAATGAGCAGTTCTTC
CDR3 protein: CSVRGTTRHYNEQFF
J gene: TRBJ2-1
D gene: .
clone size: many
V gene: TRBV29-1

CDR3 DNA: TGTGCCAGCAGCTTATCCAGGCTAGCGGGGCTCTCCTACAATAAGCAGTTCTTC
CDR3 protein: CASSLSRLAGLSYNKQFF
J gene: TRBJ2-1
D gene: TRBD2
clone size: many
V gene: TRBV13

CDR3 DNA: TGTGCCAGCAGTGAGGGGTCAACTAATGAAAAACTGTTTTTT
CDR3 protein: CASSEGSTNEKLFF
J gene: TRBJ1-4
D gene: .
clone size: many
V gene: TRBV2

CDR3 DNA: TGTGCCAGCTCACCGCTAGCGGGAGGAGATACGCAGTATTTT
CDR3 protein: CASSPLAGGDTQYF
J gene: TRBJ2-3
D gene: TRBD2
clone size: many
V gene: TRBV18

CDR3 DNA: TGCGCCAGCAGCCTGGGACTAGCGTCCGACAATGAGCAGTTCTTC
CDR3 protein: CASSLGLASDNEQFF
J gene: TRBJ2-1
D gene: TRBD2
clone size: many
V gene: TRBV5-1

CDR3 DNA: TGCGCCAGCAGTGGGACTTCGGGAGGCTATGGCTACACCTTC
CDR3 protein: CASSGTSGGYGYTF
J gene: TRBJ1-2
D gene: .
clone size: .
V gene: TRBV10-1

CDR3 DNA: TGTGCCAGCAGACGACGGTGGGGGGAAAACATTCAGTACTTC
CDR3 protein: CASRRRWGENIQYF
J gene: TRBJ2-4
D gene: .
clone size: many
V gene: TRBV2

CDR3 DNA: TGTGCCAGCAGTTACGAGGGCACGAACACTGAAGCTTTCTTT
CDR3 protein: CASSYEGTNTEAFF
J gene: TRBJ1-1
D gene: .
clone size: many
V gene: TRBV6-2/TRBV6-3

CDR3 DNA: TGTGCCACACTCCAGACAATTTTCGGCTCGAAGACCCAGTACTTC
CDR3 protein: CATLQTIFGSKTQYF
J gene: TRBJ2-5
D gene: .
clone size: many
V gene: TRBV6-1

CDR3 DNA: TGCAGCGTTGAGGACATCAAAAACATTCAGTACTTC
CDR3 protein: CSVEDIKNIQYF
J gene: TRBJ2-4
D gene: .
clone size: many
V gene: TRBV29-1

CDR3 DNA: TGTGCCAGCAGCTTATCGCCCGCCGGTCGCGAGCAGTACTTC
CDR3 protein: CASSLSPAGREQYF
J gene: TRBJ2-7
D gene: .
clone size: once
V gene: TRBV7-2

CDR3 DNA: TGTGCCAGCAGTGATTTCGCGGGGGGCAACACCGGGGAGCTGTTTTTT
CDR3 protein: CASSDFAGGNTGELFF
J gene: TRBJ2-2
D gene: TRBD2
clone size: many
V gene: TRBV25-1

CDR3 DNA: TGTGCCAGCAGTGATCAGGGCTTTGGCTACACCTTC
CDR3 protein: CASSDQGFGYTF
J gene: TRBJ1-2
D gene: .
clone size: many
V gene: TRBV6-1

CDR3 DNA: TGTGCCAGCAGCTTAAAAGGGGCAGGTTCTTCTCTTGAGACCCAGTACTTC
CDR3 protein: CASSLKGAGSSLETQYF
J gene: TRBJ2-5
D gene: .
clone size: .
V gene: TRBV11-2

CDR3 DNA: TGCAGTGGAACTAACTATGGCTACACCTTC
CDR3 protein: CSGTNYGYTF
J gene: TRBJ1-2
D gene: .
clone size: .
V gene: TRBV20-1

CDR3 DNA: TGTGCCAGCAGTGAAGTCATGAAGGAGACCCAGTACTTC
CDR3 protein: CASSEVMKETQYF
J gene: TRBJ2-5
D gene: .
clone size: many
V gene: TRBV2

CDR3 DNA: TGTGCCAGCAGCCTGATGAGGGGGCAGGCAGATACGCAGTATTTT
CDR3 protein: CASSLMRGQADTQYF
J gene: TRBJ2-3
D gene: TRBD1
clone size: many
V gene: TRBV11-2

CDR3 DNA: TGCAGCGCCCGGGGGACCAGCGCACCGGCGCAGTATTTT
CDR3 protein: CSARGTSAPAQYF
J gene: TRBJ2-3
D gene: .
clone size: .
V gene: TRBV29-1

CDR3 DNA: TGTGCCAGCACCACGGGACAGGGGGCTGGAGTCAACTATGGCTACACCTTC
CDR3 protein: CASTTGQGAGVNYGYTF
J gene: TRBJ1-2
D gene: TRBD1
clone size: many
V gene: TRBV6-1

CDR3 DNA: TGCAGTGCTCCCTTAACTAGCGGGAGTTACGAGCAGTACTTC
CDR3 protein: CSAPLTSGSYEQYF
J gene: TRBJ2-7
D gene: TRBD2
clone size: .
V gene: TRBV20-1

CDR3 DNA: TGTGCCAGCAGCTTCGCAGGGACCGACGAGCAGTTCTTC
CDR3 protein: CASSFAGTDEQFF
J gene: TRBJ2-1
D gene: .
clone size: many
V gene: TRBV11-2

CDR3 DNA: TGCAGTGCCCTCCGGGGGCTATTGGGCAATCAGCCCCAGCATTTT
CDR3 protein: CSALRGLLGNQPQHF
J gene: TRBJ1-5
D gene: .
clone size: many
V gene: TRBV20-1

CDR3 DNA: TGTGCCAGCAGCACCGAGACAGGGATTCTTGGCTACACCTTC
CDR3 protein: CASSTETGILGYTF
J gene: TRBJ1-2
D gene: TRBD1
clone size: few
V gene: TRBV6-2/TRBV6-3

CDR3 DNA: TGCGCCAGCAGCCTAAGGATCGGAAACGGGGAGCTGCTTTTT
CDR3 protein: CASSLRIGNGELLF
J gene: TRBJ2-2
D gene: .
clone size: few
V gene: TRBV4-1

CDR3 DNA: TGTGCCAGCAGCTTATTGGGGGGATCCACTGAAGCTTTCTTT
CDR3 protein: CASSLLGGSTEAFF
J gene: TRBJ1-1
D gene: .
clone size: many
V gene: TRBV7-3

CDR3 DNA: TGTGCCAGCAGCGACCCTGACAGGGTTCTGATCTATGGCTACACCTTC
CDR3 protein: CASSDPDRVLIYGYTF
J gene: TRBJ1-2
D gene: TRBD1
clone size: .
V gene: TRBV9

CDR3 DNA: TGTGCCAGCAGCGTTTTCCCAGGGGTTAACTATGGCTACACCTTC
CDR3 protein: CASSVFPGVNYGYTF
J gene: TRBJ1-2
D gene: .
clone size: few
V gene: TRBV5-6

CDR3 DNA: TGTGCCAGCAGCCAAGATGTGGCGGGAGTTGGGAATGAGCAGTTCTTC
CDR3 protein: CASSQDVAGVGNEQFF
J gene: TRBJ2-1
D gene: TRBD2
clone size: many
V gene: TRBV4-2

CDR3 DNA: TGTGCCAGCAGACCCCAACAGGGGGGGGCCGGGGAGCTGTTTTTT
CDR3 protein: CASRPQQGGAGELFF
J gene: TRBJ2-2
D gene: .
clone size: many
V gene: TRBV12-3/TRBV12-4

CDR3 DNA: TGTGCCAGCAGCTTACTAGCAGGGATTCAAGAGACCCAGTACTTC
CDR3 protein: CASSLLAGIQETQYF
J gene: TRBJ2-5
D gene: .
clone size: many
V gene: TRBV7-3

CDR3 DNA: TGTGCCAGCAGTACAACAGGTAGCAATCAGCCCCAGCATTTT
CDR3 protein: CASSTTGSNQPQHF
J gene: TRBJ1-5
D gene: .
clone size: many
V gene: TRBV6-2/TRBV6-3

CDR3 DNA: TGTGCCAGCAGTCCACACCCGGATGTTAGCAATCAGCCCCAGCATTTT
CDR3 protein: CASSPHPDVSNQPQHF
J gene: TRBJ1-5
D gene: .
clone size: many
V gene: TRBV12-3/TRBV12-4

CDR3 DNA: TGTGCCAGCAGCCCGGGACCTGGAAACACCATATATTTT
CDR3 protein: CASSPGPGNTIYF
J gene: TRBJ1-3
D gene: .
clone size: many
V gene: TRBV5-1

CDR3 DNA: TGCAGTGCGGGCGGGACTAGCGGGACCCGGGCCCAGGGTGAGCAGTTCTTC
CDR3 protein: CSAGGTSGTRAQGEQFF
J gene: TRBJ2-1
D gene: TRBD2
clone size: .
V gene: TRBV20-1

CDR3 DNA: TGTGCCAGCTCGAGGGGACAGGGCAACTCTGGGGCCAACGTCCTGACTTTC
CDR3 protein: CASSRGQGNSGANVLTF
J gene: TRBJ2-6
D gene: TRBD1
clone size: few
V gene: TRBV18

CDR3 DNA: TGTGCCAGCAGTATAGGACTAGCGGGAGTTATGGGTACGCAGTATTTT
CDR3 protein: CASSIGLAGVMGTQYF
J gene: TRBJ2-3
D gene: TRBD2
clone size: many
V gene: TRBV12-3/TRBV12-4

CDR3 DNA: TGTGCCAGCAGTTCCCTAGCGTCGCCCTACGAGCAGTACTTC
CDR3 protein: CASSSLASPYEQYF
J gene: TRBJ2-7
D gene: .
clone size: .
V gene: TRBV2

CDR3 DNA: TGTGCCAGCAGACGGGGGAATGAGCAGTTCTTC
CDR3 protein: CASRRGNEQFF
J gene: TRBJ2-1
D gene: .
clone size: many
V gene: TRBV27

CDR3 DNA: TGTGCCAGCAGTCCCCCCCTTGGAAGGGCCCTCCACTTT
CDR3 protein: CASSPPLGRALHF
J gene: TRBJ1-6
D gene: .
clone size: many
V gene: TRBV12-3/TRBV12-4